This TCR beta chain was documented in a study of CXCR3-negative and CXCR3-positive naive CD8 T cells. Points from the study as a whole: CXCR3 levels fell partly with cryopreservation; most assays relied on fresh PBMCs. Relative to memory CD8+ cells, whose diversity was much lower, both naive subsets had comparably high diversity. More hydrophobic TRB CDR3s were found in CXCR3-positive naive cells than in CXCR3-negative naive cells. Similar TRBV-TRBJ usage was seen in naive cells (both CXCR3-negative and CXCR3-positive), but memory cells differed.

CD45RO-CCR7+CD27+CD95- characterized naive CD8+ T cells. The authors made the TRB cDNA libraries by 5' RACE using UMI labels. Using the 5' RACE reads, TCRdb records one entry per CDR3 protein without DNA. Here the sample table reports more than 80,000 distinct CDR3 sequences. This CDR3 is 13 amino acids long. The germline V gene has CDR1 MDHEN and CDR2 SYDVKM. In regard to this clonotype: The antigen remains undetermined.

The V and J genes are TRBV28 and TRBJ2-7; the TCRdb D gene call, TRBD2, has no DNA to confirm it. Input material: naive CXCR3+ CD8+ T cells from blood. Regarding subset: CD45RO-CCR7+CD27+CD95- naive CD8+ T cells expressing CXCR3 (TNR3+). The receptor's source is a human donor in good health. Some clones in this sample may be carry-over from other donors' samples. The CDR3 reads CASSGTSVYEQYF.